This paragraph covers one T cell receptor (beta chain) sequence. In blood CD8+ and CD4+ T cells, TCR beta underwent sequencing. As controls, healthy donors matched for age and sex were used. FACS was used to enrich TEMRA cells, whereas the CD8+ and CD4+ T cells were obtained by negative isolation. These data originate in a study of CD8 T cells in Susac syndrome. Random hexamers were used to reverse transcribe roughly 0.45 to 1 ug of RNA. Multiplex PCR with immunoSEQ amplified the TCR beta CDR3 across 54 Vbeta and 13 Jbeta. One entry per CDR3 protein results from TCRdb running MiXCR on the immunoSEQ multiplex PCR reads. The sample consists of some 200,000 distinct CDR3 sequences, approximately 94% of them appearing once. Germline V gene data show CDR1 as SEHNR and CDR2 as FQNEAQ (reference sequence). Trimming removed 4 bases from V and 4 bases from J, with 14 bases in between. The CDR3 spans 15 residues.

The sequencing sample was made of CD4+ T cells from PBMCs. The V call is TRBV7-9, the J call TRBJ2-1; D gene ambiguous. The sequence came from a human donor in good health. CDR3 nucleotide sequence: TGTGCCAGCAGCTCCCCCGCGAGCGTGTACAATGAGCAGTTCTTC. Residues: CASSSPASVYNEQFF.